The 21 T cell receptor beta chains presented below share a single source sample, sequenced in a study of blood T cell repertoires in COVID-19. The repertoire was sequenced with immunoSEQ multiplex PCR; TCRdb's copy has only in-frame clones and lacks some. The repertoire holds 25,000 to 30,000 clones, with roughly 85% as singletons. The sequenced sample was peripheral blood. The receptors derive from a woman aged 50 to 65 with active COVID-19.

The CDR3 reads CASSTSVLYTEAFF. The CDR3 DNA sequence: TGTGCCAGTAGTACGAGCGTCCTTTACACTGAAGCTTTCTTT. The chain employs TRBV19 and TRBJ1-1; D is undetermined. The ends were cut back, 4 bases at V and 3 bases at J, with 12 bases in the middle. Per the germline V gene, CDR1 is LNHDA and CDR2 is SQIVND (reference sequence). This CDR3 contains 14 residues.

The chain combines TRBV5-1 with TRBJ2-5, with 12 bases fitting TRBD2. J lost 1 base, V lost 0 bases, and 4 bases had no gene match. The germline CDR1 and CDR2 sequences are SGHRS and YFSETQ. The CDR3 sequence is 17 residues long. The CDR3: CASSLELAGGFQETQYF. Here the CDR3 DNA reads TGCGCCAGCAGCTTGGAACTAGCGGGAGGTTTCCAAGAGACCCAGTACTTC.

This sequence joins TRBV10-3 and TRBJ2-2, with a weak D call TRBD2 (7 bases). The CDR3 is made up of 15 amino acids. CDR1 ENHRY and CDR2 SYGVKD come from the germline V gene. V lost 5 bases, J lost 5 bases, and 15 bases lay in between. CDR3 in amino acids: CAISMQEGGTGELFF. DNA for the CDR3: TGTGCCATCAGTATGCAGGAGGGGGGGACCGGGGAGCTGTTTTTT.

The CDR3 DNA is TGTGCCAGCAGTTTAAAAGGGGGCGGCTATGGCTACACCTTC. Its translation is CASSLKGGGYGYTF. The rearrangement links TRBV28 to TRBJ1-2; 7 nucleotides agree with TRBD1. Germline V lookup: CDR1 MDHEN, CDR2 SYDVKM. CDR3 length: 14 residues. The trim removed 2 bases at V and 4 bases at J, leaving 4 bases unmatched.

This rearrangement joins TRBV28 to TRBJ2-1, with D maybe TRBD2 (6 bases). Trimming stripped 8 bases from V and 2 bases from J, with 22 bases between. The V gene's germline CDR1 is MDHEN and CDR2 SYDVKM. The CDR3 spans 17 residues. This chain's CDR3 is CASWAGGGAMTYNEQFF. The CDR3 DNA is TGTGCCAGCTGGGCCGGAGGAGGGGCCATGACCTACAATGAGCAGTTCTTC.

This chain joins TRBV5-1 and TRBJ1-1; 7 bases line up with TRBD1. The CDR3 runs to 14 residues. The trim removed 3 bases at V and 4 bases at J, leaving 6 bases unmatched. Looked up from germline, CDR1 is SGHRS and CDR2 is YFSETQ. Written as DNA, the CDR3 is TGCGCCAGCAGCTCACAGGGGATCTCCACTGAAGCTTTCTTT. This encodes CASSSQGISTEAFF.

The rearrangement joins TRBV18 to TRBJ1-1, with TRBD1 identical over 8 bases. The length of the CDR3 is 15 residues. Trimming at V came to 3 bases and at J to 1 base, leaving 4 bases not matched to a gene. Germline V lookup: CDR1 KGHSH, CDR2 LQKENI. CDR3 sequence: CASSPYGTGNTEAFF. CDR3 nucleotide sequence: TGTGCCAGCTCACCCTATGGGACAGGGAACACTGAAGCTTTCTTT.

V gene TRBV7-2 combines with J gene TRBJ2-7, with 7 bases that match TRBD1. Looked up from germline, CDR1 is SGHTA and CDR2 is FQGNSA. CDR3 length equals 14 residues. V gave up 4 bases and J gave up 2 bases; unmatched junction bases: 5. The CDR3: CASSSQGIAYEQYF. CDR3 bases: TGTGCCAGCAGCTCACAGGGGATTGCCTACGAGCAGTACTTC.

This chain joins TRBV19 and TRBJ1-1; D might be TRBD1 (6 bases). V was trimmed by 7 bases and J by 1 base, leaving 19 bases between them. Looked up from germline, CDR1 is LNHDA and CDR2 is SQIVND (reference sequence). CDR3 size: 16 residues. In DNA form, the CDR3 reads TGTGCCAGTACTTCTATATGGACAGCTCCGAACACTGAAGCTTTCTTT. It yields the protein CASTSIWTAPNTEAFF. The whole variable domain, remainder taken from reference TRBV19 and TRBJ1-1, is DGGITQSPKYLFRKEGQNVTLSCEQNLNHDAMYWYRQDPGQGLRLIYYSQIVNDFQKGDIAEGYSVSREKKESFPLTVTSAQKNPTAFYLCASTSIWTAPNTEAFFGQGTRLTVV.

The chain employs TRBV28 and TRBJ1-5, with D tentatively TRBD1 (6 bases). With 2 bases removed from V and 9 bases from J, the gap between germline ends came to 20 bases. The CDR3 has 16 residues. Germline V gene lookup returns CDR1 MDHEN and CDR2 SYDVKM. CDR3 bases: TGTGCCAGCAGTTTAGGGGGCCGGGTCCTCTTTCGGCCCCAGCATTTT. Translating gives CASSLGGRVLFRPQHF.

This rearrangement joins TRBV6-5 to TRBJ1-4, with TRBD1 as a possible D gene (5 bases). The CDR3 sequence is 14 residues long. The V gene's germline CDR1 is MNHEY and CDR2 SVGAGI. V lost 5 bases to trimming and J lost 0 bases, with 7 bases between them. Here the CDR3 reads CASSRGATNEKLFF. CDR3 sequence (DNA): TGTGCCAGCAGTAGGGGCGCAACTAATGAAAAACTGTTTTTT.

The V call is TRBV5-5, the J call TRBJ2-5; 7 nucleotides align to TRBD2. With V trimmed by 6 bases and J by 2 bases, 7 bases remained unmatched. This CDR3 is 14 amino acids long. Germline V gives CDR1 SGHKS, CDR2 YYEKEE (reference sequence). The DNA of the CDR3 is TGTGCCAGCAACTTCGAGGGAGGGCAAGAGACCCAGTACTTC. Its translation is CASNFEGGQETQYF.

The rearrangement uses TRBV7-3 and TRBJ2-6; D is possibly TRBD2 (5 bases). The V gene lost 5 bases and the J gene lost 4 bases, with 12 bases spanning the gap. CDR1 SGHTA and CDR2 FQGTGA come from the germline V gene. The CDR3 spans 15 residues. CDR3 region: CASSILGKGANVLTF. Here the CDR3 DNA reads TGTGCCAGCAGCATCCTCGGGAAAGGGGCCAACGTCCTGACTTTC.

This clone turned up a few times. CDR3 DNA sequence: TGTGCCAGCAGCGTAGACAGTAGCAATCAGCCCCAGCATTTT. Amino acids: CASSVDSSNQPQHF. V usage is TRBV9 and J usage is TRBJ1-5; D unresolved. With 0 bases removed from V and 0 bases from J, the gap between germline ends came to 4 bases. The germline CDR1 and CDR2 sequences are SGDLS and YYNGEE. The CDR3 sequence is 14 residues long.

The rearrangement joins TRBV6-5 to TRBJ1-1, with D maybe TRBD1 (5 bases). The CDR3 covers 13 residues. Trimming shortened V by 7 bases and J by 5 bases, and 14 bases separated the two germline ends. Germline CDR1 is MNHEY and CDR2 is SVGAGI. The CDR3, as DNA: TGTGCCAGCACCCGAGAAAGGGGAACTGAAGCTTTCTTT. Its translation is CASTRERGTEAFF.

The CDR3 region is CASSLDQGEGTQYF. Here the CDR3 DNA reads TGTGCCAGCAGCTTAGATCAGGGGGAAGGGACCCAGTACTTC. V usage is TRBV7-8 and J usage is TRBJ2-5; the match to TRBD1 covers 7 bases. Germline V CDR1 and CDR2: SGHVS, FQNEAQ. Trimming at V came to 1 base and at J to 7 bases, leaving 6 bases not matched to a gene. This CDR3 region has 14 residues.

The rearrangement uses TRBV19 and TRBJ2-1; D uncertain. CDR1 is LNHDA, CDR2 SQIVND, per germline (reference sequence). Trimming took 6 bases from V and 6 from J, leaving 9 bases between them. This CDR3 comprises 12 residues. The DNA for the CDR3 is TGTGCCAGTAGCCTAAACCCCAATGAGCAGTTCTTC. This codes for CASSLNPNEQFF.

This chain joins TRBV28 and TRBJ2-3; 7 bases match TRBD1. The CDR3 covers 14 residues. Looked up from germline, CDR1 is MDHEN and CDR2 is SYDVKM. Trimming cost V 7 bases and J 0 bases; bases outside gene matches: 4. As DNA, the CDR3 is TGTGCCAGCACCAGACAGGGCAGCACAGATACGCAGTATTTT. It is translated as CASTRQGSTDTQYF.

This rearrangement joins TRBV28 to TRBJ2-7; D unresolved. Germline V lookup: CDR1 MDHEN, CDR2 SYDVKM. With 3 bases removed from V and 3 bases from J, the gap between germline ends came to 6 bases. The CDR3 is made up of 12 amino acids. CDR3 in amino acids: CASSFSGYEQYF. The CDR3 region has the DNA TGTGCCAGCAGTTTCTCGGGCTACGAGCAGTACTTC.

The rearrangement links TRBV29-1 to TRBJ2-3; no reliable D call. Germline loops: CDR1 SQVTM, CDR2 ANQGSEA. Trimming left V 3 bases short and J 6 bases short, with 10 bases between. The CDR3 length is 12 residues. The CDR3 region has the DNA TGCAGCGTTGACCGGGTGTCGGATACGCAGTATTTT. Translating gives CSVDRVSDTQYF.

The chain employs TRBV19 and TRBJ2-1; possibly TRBD2 for D (6 bases). In germline, CDR1 is LNHDA, CDR2 SQIVND (reference sequence). V was cut by 5 bases and J by 6 bases, with 11 bases left in between. The CDR3 has 13 residues. Here the CDR3 DNA reads TGTGCCAGTAGTCAGGGACTTCTCAATGAGCAGTTCTTC. It encodes CASSQGLLNEQFF.